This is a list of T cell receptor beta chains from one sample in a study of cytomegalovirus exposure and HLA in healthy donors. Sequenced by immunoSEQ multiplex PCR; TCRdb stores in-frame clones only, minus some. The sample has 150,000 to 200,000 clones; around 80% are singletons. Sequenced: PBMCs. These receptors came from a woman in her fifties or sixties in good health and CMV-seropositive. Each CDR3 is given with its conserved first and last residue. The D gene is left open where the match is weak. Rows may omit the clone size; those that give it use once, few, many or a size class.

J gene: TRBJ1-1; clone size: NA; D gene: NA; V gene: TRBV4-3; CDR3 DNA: TGCGCCAGCAGCCAAGTTCCCTGGGGGGGCATCGGACCGAACACTGAAGCTTTCTTT; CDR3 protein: CASSQVPWGGIGPNTEAFF
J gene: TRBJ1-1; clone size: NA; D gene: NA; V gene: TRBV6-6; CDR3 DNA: TGTGCCAGCAGCACTAATCTTATGAACACTGAAGCTTTCTTT; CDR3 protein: CASSTNLMNTEAFF
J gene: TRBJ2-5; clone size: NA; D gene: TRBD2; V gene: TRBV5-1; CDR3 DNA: TGCGCCAGCAGCGCCTCCTCTAGCGGGGGAATAGAGACCCAGTACTTC; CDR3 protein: CASSASSSGGIETQYF
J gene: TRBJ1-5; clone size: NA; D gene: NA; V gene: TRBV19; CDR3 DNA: TGTGCCAGCGACTCCAGGGTTCCCAATCAGCCCCAGCATTTT; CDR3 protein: CASDSRVPNQPQHF
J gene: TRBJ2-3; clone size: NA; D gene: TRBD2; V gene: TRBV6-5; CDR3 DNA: TGTGCCAGCAGCCGGGGGGGCCGAGGCACAGATACGCAGTATTTT; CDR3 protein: CASSRGGRGTDTQYF
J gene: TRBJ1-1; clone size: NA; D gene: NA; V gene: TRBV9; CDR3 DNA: TGTGCCAGCAGCGCCCACCCTTTGGGGGTCGGGGGCACTGAAGCTTTCTTT; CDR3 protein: CASSAHPLGVGGTEAFF
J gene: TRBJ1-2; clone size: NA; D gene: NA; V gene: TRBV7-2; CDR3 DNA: TGTGCCAGCAGCGCCCCGGGACAACCGTATGGCTACACCTTC; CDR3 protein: CASSAPGQPYGYTF
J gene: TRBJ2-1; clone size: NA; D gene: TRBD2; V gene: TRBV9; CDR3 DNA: TGTGCCAGCAGCGTAAATACTGGGACTAGCGGACCCCTGGGCTCCTACAATGAGCAGTTCTTC; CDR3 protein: CASSVNTGTSGPLGSYNEQFF
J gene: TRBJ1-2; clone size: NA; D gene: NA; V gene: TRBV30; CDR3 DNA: TGTGCCTGGACCCTAGGACTCTTAGGAAACTATGGCTACACCTTC; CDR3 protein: CAWTLGLLGNYGYTF
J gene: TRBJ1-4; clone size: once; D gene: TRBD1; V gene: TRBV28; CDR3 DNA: TGTGCCAGCAGGGGGACAGGGCTCAATGAAAAACTGTTTTTT; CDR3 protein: CASRGTGLNEKLFF
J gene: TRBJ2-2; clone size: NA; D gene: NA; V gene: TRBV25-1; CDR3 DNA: TGTGCCAGCAGTGTAGACTTGAACACCGGGGAGCTGTTTTTT; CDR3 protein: CASSVDLNTGELFF
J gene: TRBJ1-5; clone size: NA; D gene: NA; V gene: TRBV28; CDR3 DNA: TGTGCCAGCAGTTTTTTACAGGGAGGGTATCAGCCCCAGCATTTT; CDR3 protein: CASSFLQGGYQPQHF
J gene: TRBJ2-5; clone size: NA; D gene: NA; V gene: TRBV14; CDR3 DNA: TGTGCCAGCAGCCGGCCGGGAAGCTTGGAAGAGACCCAGTACTTC; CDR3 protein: CASSRPGSLEETQYF
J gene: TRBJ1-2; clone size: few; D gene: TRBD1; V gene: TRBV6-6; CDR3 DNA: TGTGCCAGCAGTTACGGGACAGTCGTCAACTATGGCTACACCTTC; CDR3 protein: CASSYGTVVNYGYTF
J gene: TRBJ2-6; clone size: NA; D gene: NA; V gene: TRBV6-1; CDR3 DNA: TGTGCCAGCATAAAACAGGGTTCCGGGGCCAACGGCCTGACTTTC; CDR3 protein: CASIKQGSGANGLTF
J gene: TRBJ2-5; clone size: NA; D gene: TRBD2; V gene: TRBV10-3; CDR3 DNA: TGTGCCATCAGTACGGCGGGGGGAGAAGAGACCCAGTACTTC; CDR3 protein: CAISTAGGEETQYF
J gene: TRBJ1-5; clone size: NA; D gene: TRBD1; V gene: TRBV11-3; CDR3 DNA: TGTGCCAGCAGCCCGACTCGCTGGACAGGGATGGATCAGCCCCAGCATTTT; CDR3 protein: CASSPTRWTGMDQPQHF
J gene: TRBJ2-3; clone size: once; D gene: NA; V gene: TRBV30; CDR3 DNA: TGTGCCTGGGAGGTTCGCACAGATACGCAGTATTTT; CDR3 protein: CAWEVRTDTQYF
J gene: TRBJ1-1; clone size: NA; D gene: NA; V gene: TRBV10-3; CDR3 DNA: TGTGCCATCAGTGAACCAGGTTCCTTGGCAGGTAACACTGAAGCTTTCTTT; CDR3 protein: CAISEPGSLAGNTEAFF
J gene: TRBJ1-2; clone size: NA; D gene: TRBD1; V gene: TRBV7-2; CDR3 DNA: TGTGCCAGCAGCTTGCAGACAGGGGAAGGTTTTAGATATGGCTACACCTTC; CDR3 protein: CASSLQTGEGFRYGYTF
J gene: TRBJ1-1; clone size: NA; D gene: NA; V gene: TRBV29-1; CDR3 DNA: TGCAGCGTTGAAGATCACCGGACAGCCCATTCGAACACTGAAGCTTTCTTT; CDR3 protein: CSVEDHRTAHSNTEAFF
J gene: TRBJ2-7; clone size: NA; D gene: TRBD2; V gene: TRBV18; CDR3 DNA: TGTGCCAGCTCACCACCCGCGGGAGGGCCTGCCGGAGAGCAGTACTTC; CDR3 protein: CASSPPAGGPAGEQYF
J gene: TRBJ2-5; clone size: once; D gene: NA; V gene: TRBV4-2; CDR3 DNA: TGTGCCAGCAGCGTACAGAGATTGGAGACCCAGTACTTC; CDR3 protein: CASSVQRLETQYF
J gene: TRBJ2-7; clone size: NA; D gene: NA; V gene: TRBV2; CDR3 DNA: TGTGCCAGCCGACCAGGGGTGAGCTACGAGCAGTACTTC; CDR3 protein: CASRPGVSYEQYF
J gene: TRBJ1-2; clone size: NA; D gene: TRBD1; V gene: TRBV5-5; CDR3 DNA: TGTGCCAGCAGCAGGACCGGGACAGGGACACGGTATGGCTACACCTTC; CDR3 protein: CASSRTGTGTRYGYTF
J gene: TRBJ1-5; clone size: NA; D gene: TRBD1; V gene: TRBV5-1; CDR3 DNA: TGCGCCAGCAGCCCGGCAGGGGGCGATCAGCCCCAGCATTTT; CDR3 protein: CASSPAGGDQPQHF
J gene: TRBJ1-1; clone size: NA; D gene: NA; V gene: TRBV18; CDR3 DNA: TGTGCCAGCTCACCACTTTCAGGGTCGGTGAACACTGAAGCTTTCTTT; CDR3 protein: CASSPLSGSVNTEAFF
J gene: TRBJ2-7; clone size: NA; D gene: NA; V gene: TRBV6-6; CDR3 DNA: TGTGCCAGCCTAGGAGGGGCTAGCTCCTACGAGCAGTACTTC; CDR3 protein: CASLGGASSYEQYF
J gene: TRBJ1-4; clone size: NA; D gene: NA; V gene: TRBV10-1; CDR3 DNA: TGCGCCAGCAGGAATCATCTCCAGGGCGGTCATGAAAAACTGTTTTTT; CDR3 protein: CASRNHLQGGHEKLFF
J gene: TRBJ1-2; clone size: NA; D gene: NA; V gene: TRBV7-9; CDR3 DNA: TGTGCCAGCAGCTTGGACTCCGGGCCTGGCTACACCTTC; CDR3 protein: CASSLDSGPGYTF
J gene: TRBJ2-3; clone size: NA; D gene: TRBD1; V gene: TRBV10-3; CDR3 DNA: TGTGCCATCAGTGGACAGGGGGAACGACATACGCAGTATTTT; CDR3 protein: CAISGQGERHTQYF
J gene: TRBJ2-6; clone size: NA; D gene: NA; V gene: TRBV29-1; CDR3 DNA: TGCAGCGTTGTAGGGGGTGGGGTCTCTGGGGCCAACGTCCTGACTTTC; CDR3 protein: CSVVGGGVSGANVLTF
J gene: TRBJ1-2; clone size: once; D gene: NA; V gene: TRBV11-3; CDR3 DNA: TGTGCCAGCAGTTCTAGATGGGACACCCCCTATGGCTACACCTTC; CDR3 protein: CASSSRWDTPYGYTF
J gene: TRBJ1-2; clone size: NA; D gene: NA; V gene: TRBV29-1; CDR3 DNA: TGCAGCGTTGAAGGGGGGGTTTCGGGTAACTATGGCTACACCTTC; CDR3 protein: CSVEGGVSGNYGYTF
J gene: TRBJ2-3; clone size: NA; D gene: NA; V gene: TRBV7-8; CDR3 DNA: TGTGCCAGCAGCTTGGTTCGGGGTAATACGCAGTATTTT; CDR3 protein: CASSLVRGNTQYF
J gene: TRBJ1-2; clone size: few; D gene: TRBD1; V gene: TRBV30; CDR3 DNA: TGTGCCTGGAGTGGGGGGGGACAGGGGAACTATGGCTACACCTTC; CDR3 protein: CAWSGGGQGNYGYTF
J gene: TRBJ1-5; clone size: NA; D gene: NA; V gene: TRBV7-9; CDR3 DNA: TGTGCCAGCAGCCCGGACAGCCCCAATCAGCCCCAGCATTTT; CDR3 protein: CASSPDSPNQPQHF
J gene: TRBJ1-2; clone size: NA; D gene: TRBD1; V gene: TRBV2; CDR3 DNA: TGTGCCAGCAGTGAGACAGGGGCGGGAACTATGGGCTACACCTTC; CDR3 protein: CASSETGAGTMGYTF
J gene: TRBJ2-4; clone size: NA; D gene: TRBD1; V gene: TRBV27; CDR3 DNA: TGTGCCAGCAGTTTGGGACAGGGGCTAGCCAAAAACAGTCAGTACTTC; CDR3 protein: CASSLGQGLAKNSQYF
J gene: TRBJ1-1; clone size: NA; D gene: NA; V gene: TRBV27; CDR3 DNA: TGTGCCAGCAGGCCTACCCTCAGGGGCAAAGACACTGAAGCTTTCTTT; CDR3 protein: CASRPTLRGKDTEAFF
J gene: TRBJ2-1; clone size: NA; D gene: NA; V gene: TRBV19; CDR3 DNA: TGTGCCAGTAGTACCCGGGATTTCCTGACCTACAATGAGCAGTTCTTC; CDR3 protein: CASSTRDFLTYNEQFF
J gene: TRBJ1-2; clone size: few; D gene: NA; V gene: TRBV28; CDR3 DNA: TGTGCCAGCAGTTTAGCAGGGGCATTTGGCTACACCTTC; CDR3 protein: CASSLAGAFGYTF
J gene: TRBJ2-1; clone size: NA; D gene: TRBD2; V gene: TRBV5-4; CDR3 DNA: TGTGCCAGCAGCCCCAGACTAGCGGGGGGGAGAAATGAGCAGTTCTTC; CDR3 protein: CASSPRLAGGRNEQFF
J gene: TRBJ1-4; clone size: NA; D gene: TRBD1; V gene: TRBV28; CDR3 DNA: TGTGCCAGCAGTCCGGCAGGGGGATGGAGTGAAAAACTGTTTTTT; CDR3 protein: CASSPAGGWSEKLFF
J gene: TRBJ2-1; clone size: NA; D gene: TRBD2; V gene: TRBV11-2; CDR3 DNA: TGTGCCAGCAGCATGCCTAGCGGGGGCGACAATGAGCAGTTCTTC; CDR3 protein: CASSMPSGGDNEQFF
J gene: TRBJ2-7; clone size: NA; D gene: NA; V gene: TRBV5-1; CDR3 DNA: TGCGCCAGCAGCTTGCACAGGGCTTCCAACGAGCAGTACTTC; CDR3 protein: CASSLHRASNEQYF
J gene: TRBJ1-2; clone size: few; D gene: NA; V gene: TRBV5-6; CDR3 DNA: TGTGCCAGCAGTTATTGGGAGGGGGACTATGGCTACACCTTC; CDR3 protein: CASSYWEGDYGYTF
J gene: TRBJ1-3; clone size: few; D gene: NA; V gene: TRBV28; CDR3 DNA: TGTGCCAGCATCCCTCCCGGGTCAAGACTTGGAAACACCATATATTTT; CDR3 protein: CASIPPGSRLGNTIYF
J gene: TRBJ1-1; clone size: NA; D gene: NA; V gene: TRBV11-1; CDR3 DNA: TGTGCCAGCAGCTTAGGCGAGGTCACTGAAGCTTTCTTT; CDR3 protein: CASSLGEVTEAFF